The 20 T cell receptor beta chains below all came from one sample that was sequenced in a study of blood T cell repertoires in COVID-19. This table comes from immunoSEQ multiplex PCR, and its TCRdb copy is limited to in-frame clones, with some not included. The table records approximately 130,000 clones, roughly 81% of them present only once. The sample was peripheral blood. Receptor source: a human donor in a cohort sampled during active COVID-19.

This clone was observed once. This chain connects TRBV5-5 to TRBJ2-2, with D possibly TRBD1 on 6 matching bases. V lost 4 bases and J lost 3, with 10 bases in between. From germline, CDR1 is SGHKS and CDR2 YYEKEE (reference sequence). This CDR3 is 14 amino acids long. Here the CDR3 DNA reads TGTGCCAGCAGCCGGGCAGGGGACACCGGGGAGCTGTTTTTT. It is translated as CASSRAGDTGELFF.

The chain employs TRBV19 and TRBJ1-3; 7 bases match TRBD1. Germline V gives CDR1 LNHDA, CDR2 SQIVND (reference sequence). The CDR3 length is 15 residues. The ends lost 3 bases at V and 5 bases at J; junction bases unmatched: 7. CDR3 protein: CASSIGIRGRNTIYF. The DNA of the CDR3 is TGTGCCAGTAGTATCGGCATAAGGGGGCGAAACACCATATATTTT. Together with reference TRBV19 and TRBJ1-3, the CDR3 gives the full variable domain: DGGITQSPKYLFRKEGQNVTLSCEQNLNHDAMYWYRQDPGQGLRLIYYSQIVNDFQKGDIAEGYSVSREKKESFPLTVTSAQKNPTAFYLCASSIGIRGRNTIYFGEGSWLTVV.

This chain uses TRBV24-1 with TRBJ2-3; TRBD2 matches 11 bases. Germline CDR1 is KGHDR and CDR2 is SFDVKD. The CDR3 runs 15 residues. Trimming cost V 4 bases and J 4 bases; bases outside gene matches: 3. The DNA for the CDR3 is TGTGCCACCAGTGAGAGTAGCGGGGGGGCAGATACGCAGTATTTT. Translated: CATSESSGGADTQYF.

This clone was recorded a few times. This chain connects TRBV11-2 to TRBJ1-2, with D possibly being TRBD1 (6 bases). V lost 1 base, J lost 4 bases, and 7 bases lay in between. The CDR3 is made up of 13 amino acids. The V gene's germline CDR1 is SGHAT and CDR2 FQNNGV. The CDR3 loop reads CASSLGTAYGYTF. Here the CDR3 DNA reads TGTGCCAGCAGCTTAGGGACAGCCTATGGCTACACCTTC.

As for this clone: The sample holds other DNA sequences that translate to the same CDR3. J is TRBJ2-2 and V is TRBV5-1; TRBD2 aligns across 9 bases. V trimming: 4 bases; J trimming: 1 base; junction bases outside the gene matches: 14. CDR1 and CDR2 from the germline V gene are SGHRS and YFSETQ. The CDR3 totals 19 residues. In DNA, the CDR3 is TGCGCCAGCAGCCTGGCGCTCGCGGGGGGGAAAAAGAACACCGGGGAGCTGTTTTTT. It encodes CASSLALAGGKKNTGELFF.

The rearrangement uses TRBV6-6 and TRBJ2-1; the D gene is possibly TRBD2 (5 bases). The germline CDR1 and CDR2 sequences are MNHNY and SVGAGI (reference sequence). This CDR3 is 16 amino acids long. V was shortened by 3 bases and J by 5 bases, with 17 bases between the two germline ends. The CDR3, as DNA: TGTGCCAGCAGTTATGGGCCCCACGGGATACACAATGAGCAGTTCTTC. It codes for CASSYGPHGIHNEQFF.

V gene TRBV3-1 (or the pseudogene TRBV3-2) combines with J gene TRBJ1-2; D perhaps matches TRBD1 (5 bases). The ends were cut back, 3 bases at V and 4 bases at J, with 9 bases in the middle. Germline V CDR1 and CDR2: LGHDT, YNNKEL (reference sequence). The length of the CDR3 is 13 residues. The chain's CDR3 is CASSHQGVYGYTF. In DNA, the CDR3 is TGTGCCAGCAGCCACCAGGGCGTCTATGGCTACACCTTC.

V and J are TRBV15 and TRBJ2-5; the match to TRBD2 covers 7 bases. Trimming took 0 bases from V and 5 from J; bases not matched to a gene: 6. CDR1 is LNHNV and CDR2 is YYDKDF in the germline V gene (reference sequence). This CDR3 has 15 residues. In DNA, the CDR3 is TGTGCCACCAGCAGAGACCCGGGAGGATCTGAGACCCAGTACTTC. Translating it yields CATSRDPGGSETQYF.

The CDR3 here is CASSRTQGPDYGYTF. The CDR3 nucleotides read TGTGCCAGCAGCAGGACACAGGGCCCTGACTATGGCTACACCTTC. The rearrangement links TRBV7-2 to TRBJ1-2; tentatively, D is TRBD1 (6 bases). Trimming pared 5 bases from V and 3 bases from J, leaving 16 bases between. The CDR3 covers 15 residues. Germline-derived CDR1 and CDR2 are SGHTA and FQGNSA.

The V call is TRBV5-3, the J call TRBJ1-3; tentatively, D is TRBD1 (5 bases). TRBV5-3 has ORF status, its function being uncertain. V was cut by 4 bases and J by 4 bases, with 21 bases left in between. CDR3 length: 17 amino acids. CDR3 nucleotide sequence: TGTGCCAGAAGCCCGGGGACTACTCATAGGGGCGGAAACACCATATATTTT. Translating gives CARSPGTTHRGGNTIYF.

There are a few counts of this clone. V gene TRBV2 combines with J gene TRBJ1-1; 10 nucleotides match TRBD1. Unmatched junction bases numbered 6, after V lost 8 bases and J lost 0 bases. From germline, CDR1 is SNHLY and CDR2 FYNNEI. CDR3 length equals 15 residues. The chain's CDR3 is CASPGTGAMNTEAFF. DNA for the CDR3: TGTGCCAGCCCCGGGACAGGGGCCATGAACACTGAAGCTTTCTTT.

The rearrangement joins TRBV20-1 to TRBJ2-7; 8 positions match TRBD1. CDR3 length equals 14 residues. With 3 bases clipped from V and 2 bases from J, the junction kept 6 bases outside the gene matches. CDR1 DFQATT and CDR2 SNEGSKA come from the germline V gene (reference sequence). CDR3 loop: CSASGQGVPYEQYF. The DNA for the CDR3 is TGCAGTGCTAGTGGACAGGGAGTACCCTACGAGCAGTACTTC.

This clone was detected a few times. This chain links TRBV6-6 with TRBJ1-2, with D possibly matching TRBD1 (5 bases). The ends were cut back, 5 bases at V and 9 bases at J, with 22 bases in the middle. This CDR3 contains 15 residues. Germline CDR1 MNHNY, CDR2 SVGAGI (reference sequence). As DNA, the CDR3 is TGTGCCAGCAGTGTCTTAATAGGCCGGGGGGGGAGCTACACCTTC. Protein sequence: CASSVLIGRGGSYTF.

This clone has more than one count but fewer than ten. The chain employs TRBV30 and TRBJ2-7, with D unresolved. The CDR3 runs to 13 residues. Germline CDR1 reads GTSNPN; CDR2 reads SVGIG (reference sequence). V was pared by 0 bases and J by 0 bases, with 6 bases between. CDR3 in DNA: TGTGCCTGGAGTGTTCAGAACTCCTACGAGCAGTACTTC. Amino acid sequence: CAWSVQNSYEQYF.

The J gene is TRBJ2-3, the V gene TRBV7-9; weak D call: TRBD2 (6 bases). The V gene lost 6 bases and the J gene lost 14 bases, with 21 bases spanning the gap. Germline V gene sequence: CDR1 SEHNR, CDR2 FQNEAQ (reference sequence). The CDR3 is 13 residues long. The CDR3 bases are TGTGCCAGCAGGCACGCCTCCGGACTAAGGGGGTATTTT. Its translation: CASRHASGLRGYF.

V and J are TRBV5-5 and TRBJ2-5; 9 bases fit TRBD2. The junction had 4 bases not matched to a gene; V was cut back by 1 base and J by 0 bases. This CDR3 has 16 residues. The germline V gene has CDR1 SGHKS and CDR2 YYEKEE (reference sequence). The CDR3 bases are TGTGCCAGCAGCTTGATAAGCGGGGGGTACCAAGAGACCCAGTACTTC. Translating gives CASSLISGGYQETQYF. The entire variable domain, with the rest obtained from reference TRBV5-5 and TRBJ2-5, is as follows: DAGVTQSPTHLIKTRGQQVTLRCSPISGHKSVSWYQQVLGQGPQFIFQYYEKEERGRGNFPDRFSARQFPNYSSELNVNALLLGDSALYLCASSLISGGYQETQYFGPGTRLLVL.

The J gene is TRBJ1-2, the V gene TRBV4-1; possible D gene TRBD1, 5 bases. V was clipped by 1 base and J by 4 bases, with 13 bases between them. The CDR3 length is 15 residues. Germline V gene lookup returns CDR1 MGHRA and CDR2 YSYEKL. The CDR3 DNA is TGCGCCAGCAGCCAAGTGGGAGGGGAACTCTATGGCTACACCTTC. This gives the protein CASSQVGGELYGYTF.

V and J are TRBV4-1 and TRBJ1-5; D is unresolved. V lost 0 bases, J lost 2 bases, and 8 bases lay in between. Per the germline V gene, CDR1 is MGHRA and CDR2 is YSYEKL. The CDR3 consists of 15 residues. CDR3 sequence reads: CASSQEDLGNQPQHF. The DNA for the CDR3 is TGCGCCAGCAGCCAAGAGGACTTGGGCAATCAGCCCCAGCATTTT.

This clone was seen only once. The chain combines TRBV9 with TRBJ1-3; tentative D call: TRBD1 (5 bases). The CDR3 spans 14 residues. V lost 1 base to trimming and J lost 2 bases, with 7 bases between them. The germline V gene has CDR1 SGDLS and CDR2 YYNGEE. The CDR3 sequence: CASSVQGAGNTIYF. For the CDR3, the DNA is TGTGCCAGCAGCGTACAAGGGGCTGGAAACACCATATATTTT.

This clone was recorded once. The chain links TRBV10-3 to TRBJ2-2; 9 bases line up with TRBD1. V dropped 3 bases and J dropped 7; count of bases not matched to a gene: 6. Germline values: CDR1 ENHRY, CDR2 SYGVKD. This CDR3 region has 15 residues. Written as DNA, the CDR3 is TGTGCCATCAGTGACCCTGACAGGGGGGTCGGGGAGCTGTTTTTT. Residues: CAISDPDRGVGELFF.